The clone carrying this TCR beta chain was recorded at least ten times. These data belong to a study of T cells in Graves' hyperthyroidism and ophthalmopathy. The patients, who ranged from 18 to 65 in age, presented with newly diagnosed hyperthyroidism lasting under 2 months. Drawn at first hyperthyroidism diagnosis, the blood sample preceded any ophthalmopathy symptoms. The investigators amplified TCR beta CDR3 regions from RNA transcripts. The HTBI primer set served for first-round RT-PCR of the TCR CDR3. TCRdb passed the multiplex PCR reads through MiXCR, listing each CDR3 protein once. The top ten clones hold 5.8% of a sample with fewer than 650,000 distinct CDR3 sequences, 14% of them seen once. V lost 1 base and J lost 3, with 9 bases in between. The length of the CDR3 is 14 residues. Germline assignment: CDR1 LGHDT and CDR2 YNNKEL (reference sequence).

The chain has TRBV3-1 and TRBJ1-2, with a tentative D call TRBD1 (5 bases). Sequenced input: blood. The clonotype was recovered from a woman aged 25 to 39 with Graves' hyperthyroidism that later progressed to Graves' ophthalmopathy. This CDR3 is CASSQATAYYGYTF. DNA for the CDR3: TGTGCCAGCAGCCAAGCGACAGCGTACTATGGCTACACCTTC.